Listed below are T cell receptor beta chains from one sample, sequenced in a study of blood T cell repertoires in COVID-19. Here immunoSEQ multiplex PCR was the method, and the copy in TCRdb shows in-frame clones only, minus some. The data show about 190,000 clones, around 86% seen once. Sequencing input: peripheral blood. These receptor sequences come from a woman aged 35 to 49 with acute or convalescent COVID-19. CDR3s include the opening cysteine and the closing phenylalanine or tryptophan. The order of the fields is CDR3 length, J gene, clone size, V gene, D gene, CDR3 protein, CDR3 DNA. A D gene is named only where the DNA matches it firmly. A row's size may be missing; if present it is once, few, many or a size class.

cdr3_length: 17
j_call: TRBJ2-7
clone_size: few
v_call: TRBV27
d_call: TRBD1
cdr3_aa: CASSFTTGGPLIYEQYF
cdr3_nt: TGTGCCAGCAGTTTCACGACAGGGGGACCTTTGATTTACGAGCAGTACTTC

cdr3_length: 14
j_call: TRBJ2-3
clone_size: -
v_call: TRBV11-2
d_call: -
cdr3_aa: CASSLLLYSNTQYF
cdr3_nt: TGTGCCAGCAGCTTATTGTTGTATAGTAATACGCAGTATTTT

cdr3_length: 13
j_call: TRBJ1-2
clone_size: -
v_call: TRBV29-1
d_call: -
cdr3_aa: CSAADRDNYGYTF
cdr3_nt: TGCAGCGCCGCAGACAGAGATAACTATGGCTACACCTTC

cdr3_length: 11
j_call: TRBJ2-5
clone_size: once
v_call: TRBV30
d_call: -
cdr3_aa: CAWSLQGIQYF
cdr3_nt: TGTGCCTGGAGTCTTCAGGGGATCCAGTACTTC

cdr3_length: 22
j_call: TRBJ2-3
clone_size: -
v_call: TRBV28
d_call: TRBD2
cdr3_aa: CASSSFGFWGGTSGGQPDTQYF
cdr3_nt: TGTGCCAGCAGTTCCTTCGGCTTCTGGGGAGGGACTAGCGGGGGGCAGCCAGATACGCAGTATTTT

cdr3_length: 12
j_call: TRBJ1-4
clone_size: once
v_call: TRBV6-5
d_call: -
cdr3_aa: CASSPQGEKLFF
cdr3_nt: TGTGCCAGCAGTCCACAGGGTGAAAAACTGTTTTTT

cdr3_length: 15
j_call: TRBJ2-7
clone_size: -
v_call: TRBV6-5
d_call: -
cdr3_aa: CASSYSWRDGYEQYF
cdr3_nt: TGTGCCAGCAGTTACTCATGGCGGGACGGGTACGAGCAGTACTTC

cdr3_length: 13
j_call: TRBJ1-2
clone_size: -
v_call: TRBV12-3/TRBV12-4
d_call: -
cdr3_aa: CASTADRMGGYTF
cdr3_nt: TGTGCCAGCACCGCCGACAGGATGGGCGGCTACACCTTC

cdr3_length: 15
j_call: TRBJ1-2
clone_size: few
v_call: TRBV19
d_call: -
cdr3_aa: CASSIQGMGNYGYTF
cdr3_nt: TGTGCCAGTAGTATACAGGGAATGGGTAACTATGGCTACACCTTC

cdr3_length: 15
j_call: TRBJ2-2
clone_size: -
v_call: TRBV6-5
d_call: TRBD1
cdr3_aa: CASSWTGENTGELFF
cdr3_nt: TGTGCCAGCAGTTGGACAGGGGAGAACACCGGGGAGCTGTTTTTT

cdr3_length: 17
j_call: TRBJ2-6
clone_size: -
v_call: TRBV10-3
d_call: TRBD1
cdr3_aa: CAISKTGVSSGANVLTF
cdr3_nt: TGTGCCATCAGTAAGACAGGGGTCAGCTCTGGGGCCAACGTCCTGACTTTC

cdr3_length: 15
j_call: TRBJ2-7
clone_size: few
v_call: TRBV18
d_call: TRBD2
cdr3_aa: CASSDGTSGPYEQYF
cdr3_nt: TGTGCCAGCTCAGACGGGACTAGCGGACCCTACGAGCAGTACTTC

cdr3_length: 14
j_call: TRBJ1-1
clone_size: -
v_call: TRBV5-5
d_call: -
cdr3_aa: CASSLTTMNTEAFF
cdr3_nt: TGTGCCAGCAGCTTGACCACTATGAACACTGAAGCTTTCTTT

cdr3_length: 16
j_call: TRBJ2-6
clone_size: -
v_call: TRBV19
d_call: TRBD1
cdr3_aa: CASRPQGAPGANVLTF
cdr3_nt: TGTGCCAGTAGGCCCCAGGGGGCGCCTGGGGCCAACGTCCTGACTTTC

cdr3_length: 14
j_call: TRBJ2-7
clone_size: -
v_call: TRBV19
d_call: -
cdr3_aa: CASGSGRADYEQYF
cdr3_nt: TGTGCCAGTGGGTCCGGCAGGGCTGACTACGAGCAGTACTTC

cdr3_length: 14
j_call: TRBJ1-4
clone_size: -
v_call: TRBV5-1
d_call: -
cdr3_aa: CASSFQAPNEKLFF
cdr3_nt: TGCGCCAGCAGCTTTCAGGCTCCTAATGAAAAACTGTTTTTT

cdr3_length: 13
j_call: TRBJ2-3
clone_size: -
v_call: TRBV9
d_call: -
cdr3_aa: CASSGGGSDTQYF
cdr3_nt: TGTGCCAGCAGCGGGGGAGGCTCTGATACGCAGTATTTT

cdr3_length: 13
j_call: TRBJ2-3
clone_size: -
v_call: TRBV29-1
d_call: -
cdr3_aa: CSTAGGNGDTQYF
cdr3_nt: TGCAGCACCGCTGGGGGGAATGGAGATACGCAGTATTTT

cdr3_length: 16
j_call: TRBJ2-1
clone_size: -
v_call: TRBV13
d_call: -
cdr3_aa: CASSLLTPNSYNEQFF
cdr3_nt: TGTGCCAGCAGCTTATTAACCCCTAACTCCTACAATGAGCAGTTCTTC

cdr3_length: 16
j_call: TRBJ2-3
clone_size: once
v_call: TRBV9
d_call: TRBD2
cdr3_aa: CASSPSGGAGTDTQYF
cdr3_nt: TGTGCCAGCAGCCCCAGCGGGGGGGCTGGAACAGATACGCAGTATTTT

cdr3_length: 13
j_call: TRBJ2-5
clone_size: few
v_call: TRBV7-2
d_call: TRBD1
cdr3_aa: CASSRDRQETQYF
cdr3_nt: TGTGCCAGCAGCCGGGACAGGCAAGAGACCCAGTACTTC

cdr3_length: 13
j_call: TRBJ1-1
clone_size: -
v_call: TRBV29-1
d_call: -
cdr3_aa: CSADGSGVTEAFF
cdr3_nt: TGCAGCGCTGACGGGTCAGGGGTGACTGAAGCTTTCTTT

cdr3_length: 13
j_call: TRBJ1-4
clone_size: -
v_call: TRBV12-3/TRBV12-4
d_call: TRBD1
cdr3_aa: CASSPGQGEKLFF
cdr3_nt: TGTGCCAGCAGTCCAGGACAGGGTGAAAAACTGTTTTTT

cdr3_length: 14
j_call: TRBJ2-1
clone_size: -
v_call: TRBV5-5
d_call: -
cdr3_aa: CASRATDWANEQFF
cdr3_nt: TGTGCCAGCAGGGCAACGGACTGGGCCAATGAGCAGTTCTTC

cdr3_length: 15
j_call: TRBJ2-7
clone_size: -
v_call: TRBV19
d_call: TRBD1
cdr3_aa: CASRYRDRKSYEQYF
cdr3_nt: TGTGCCAGCCGATATCGGGACAGGAAGTCCTACGAGCAGTACTTC

cdr3_length: 16
j_call: TRBJ2-7
clone_size: -
v_call: TRBV6-2/TRBV6-3
d_call: TRBD1
cdr3_aa: CASSYSKLAGGHEQYF
cdr3_nt: TGTGCCAGCAGTTACTCGAAGCTAGCAGGGGGCCACGAGCAGTACTTC

cdr3_length: 15
j_call: TRBJ2-6
clone_size: -
v_call: TRBV29-1
d_call: TRBD2
cdr3_aa: CSVVRGGSGANVLTF
cdr3_nt: TGCAGCGTTGTCCGGGGGGGCTCTGGGGCCAACGTCCTGACTTTC

cdr3_length: 16
j_call: TRBJ2-7
clone_size: -
v_call: TRBV10-2
d_call: TRBD2
cdr3_aa: CASSFSGRPGGGEQYF
cdr3_nt: TGCGCCAGCAGTTTTAGCGGGAGGCCTGGCGGGGGGGAGCAGTACTTC

cdr3_length: 12
j_call: TRBJ2-7
clone_size: -
v_call: TRBV27
d_call: TRBD1
cdr3_aa: CAYPGTDYEQYF
cdr3_nt: TGTGCCTACCCCGGGACAGACTACGAGCAGTACTTC

cdr3_length: 15
j_call: TRBJ1-2
clone_size: once
v_call: TRBV19
d_call: -
cdr3_aa: CASRHTGNSGYGYTF
cdr3_nt: TGTGCCAGCCGACACACAGGGAACAGCGGCTATGGCTACACCTTC

cdr3_length: 15
j_call: TRBJ1-2
clone_size: -
v_call: TRBV9
d_call: -
cdr3_aa: CASSGTRAESYGYTF
cdr3_nt: TGTGCCAGCAGCGGGACCAGGGCGGAAAGCTATGGCTACACCTTC

cdr3_length: 15
j_call: TRBJ1-2
clone_size: -
v_call: TRBV6-5
d_call: TRBD1
cdr3_aa: CASRGQGQSGYGYTF
cdr3_nt: TGTGCCAGCAGGGGACAGGGACAGAGCGGCTATGGCTACACCTTC